Shown below are 22 T cell receptor beta chains from a single sample sequenced in a study of T cells in Graves' hyperthyroidism and ophthalmopathy (dated by TCRdb to the late 2010s). The library was generated by multiplex PCR. TCRdb names Illumina HiSeq 2000 as the instrument used. Amplification of TCR beta CDR3 regions was carried out from RNA transcripts. The TCR CDR3 was subjected to a first round of RT-PCR using the HTBI primer set and the Qiagen OneStep RT-PCR kit. TCRdb's own reprocessing of the public reads used fastp at Q25 and MiXCR and kept productive beta chains. CDR3 protein sequences are deduplicated, and each keeps its most common genes and DNA. The sample contains around 280,000 distinct CDR3 sequences, approximately 12% of them found a single time. Jointly, the top ten make up more than 7.5% of the sample. Sequencing was performed on blood. The receptors derive from a woman aged 25 to 39 with Graves' hyperthyroidism that later progressed to Graves' ophthalmopathy.

This clonotype was recorded at least ten times. The chain has TRBV28 and TRBJ2-1; 9 bases are shared with TRBD1. CDR1 MDHEN and CDR2 SYDVKM come from the germline V gene. The CDR3 totals 16 residues. The trim removed 6 bases at V and 7 bases at J, leaving 13 bases unmatched. The CDR3 region has the DNA TGTGCCAGCAGCGCCACCTGGACAGGGGTGGGAAATGAGCAGTTCTTC. It specifies CASSATWTGVGNEQFF. The full variable domain, in which reference TRBV28 and TRBJ2-1 provide the parts outside the CDR3, is DVKVTQSSRYLVKRTGEKVFLECVQDMDHENMFWYRQDPGLGLRLIYFSYDVKMKEKGDIPEGYSVSREKKERFSLILESASTNQTSMYLCASSATWTGVGNEQFFGPGTRLTVL.

Many counts were recorded for this clonotype. CDR3 nucleotide sequence: TGTGCCAGCAGTTGGTCATCTGTAGGGACCTACAATGAGCAGTTCTTC. As protein: CASSWSSVGTYNEQFF. J is TRBJ2-1 and V is TRBV6-2 or TRBV6-3; D remains unclear. Trimming removed 4 bases from V and 2 bases from J, with 15 bases in between. The CDR3 consists of 16 residues. The germline gives CDR1 MNHEY, CDR2 SVGEGT.

V usage is TRBV9 and J usage is TRBJ1-5; TRBD1 might be the D (6 bases). The CDR3 contains 15 residues. Germline CDR1 is SGDLS and CDR2 is YYNGEE. V dropped 5 bases and J dropped 3 bases, with 15 bases sitting between them. The CDR3 nucleotides are TGTGCCAGCAGTGGACCTGGGACATTCAATCAGCCCCAGCATTTT. Its protein product is CASSGPGTFNQPQHF.

The table lists this clonotype with a few counts. This sequence joins TRBV10-3 and TRBJ1-1; D is uncertain. Per the germline V gene, CDR1 is ENHRY and CDR2 is SYGVKD. The CDR3 length is 14 residues. V was trimmed by 8 bases and J by 0 bases, leaving 13 bases between them. The chain's CDR3 is CAIADGFMNTEAFF. Written as DNA, the CDR3 is TGTGCCATCGCGGACGGCTTCATGAACACTGAAGCTTTCTTT.

The chain carries TRBV15 and TRBJ1-5, with D hard to call. The V gene lost 0 bases and the J gene lost 1 base, with 4 bases spanning the gap. CDR3 length: 14 amino acids. Germline V gene lookup returns CDR1 LNHNV and CDR2 YYDKDF (reference sequence). CDR3 DNA sequence: TGTGCCACCAGCAGAGAGGGAAGCAATCAGCCCCAGCATTTT. Translation gives CATSREGSNQPQHF. Full variable domain (remainder filled in from reference TRBV15 and TRBJ1-5): DAMVIQNPRYQVTQFGKPVTLSCSQTLNHNVMYWYQQKSSQAPKLLFHYYDKDFNNEADTPDNFQSRRPNTSFCFLDIRSPGLGDTAMYLCATSREGSNQPQHFGDGTRLSIL.

There are many counts of this clonotype. The rearrangement joins TRBV5-1 to TRBJ2-3, with TRBD1 matching over 8 bases. This CDR3 is built from 16 residues. The V and J ends lost 3 bases and 5 bases, in that order; junction bases with no gene match: 11. The germline CDR1 and CDR2 sequences are SGHRS and YFSETQ. The DNA for the CDR3 is TGCGCCAGCAGCTCGGCAGGGGGCGCCGGGGAAGATACGCAGTATTTT. Its translation: CASSSAGGAGEDTQYF.

There are a few counts of this clonotype. The V gene is TRBV10-3, the J gene TRBJ2-2; perhaps TRBD1 as D (6 bases). CDR1 is ENHRY, CDR2 SYGVKD, per germline. CDR3 length: 14 residues. Trimming took 3 bases from V and 5 from J, leaving 10 bases between them. CDR3 residues: CAISEVRGTGELFF. CDR3 nucleotide sequence: TGTGCCATCAGTGAAGTGAGGGGGACCGGGGAGCTGTTTTTT.

This clonotype occurred many times. The genes are TRBV12-3 or TRBV12-4 and TRBJ1-5, with D perhaps TRBD1 (5 bases). The CDR3 sequence is 12 residues long. Trimming removed 9 bases at V and 7 bases at J, with 13 bases between. The CDR3 DNA follows: TGTGCCAGTACACCGGGGGGGCAGCCCCAGCATTTT. Translated, it gives CASTPGGQPQHF.

This clonotype was observed at least ten times. This rearrangement joins TRBV7-3 to TRBJ2-1; 7 nucleotides match TRBD2. V shed 1 base, J shed 9 bases, and the junction held 9 bases outside the gene matches. The germline V gene has CDR1 SGHTA and CDR2 FQGTGA. The length of the CDR3 is 15 residues. The CDR3 DNA follows: TGTGCCAGCAGCTTAATCGCGGGAGTGGGGGGTGAGCAGTTCTTC. Translation: CASSLIAGVGGEQFF.

This clonotype showed up many times. The chain uses TRBV28 and TRBJ1-6; D is ambiguous. V was shortened by 5 bases and J by 1 base, with 18 bases between the two germline ends. Germline V gene lookup returns CDR1 MDHEN and CDR2 SYDVKM. The CDR3 runs to 18 residues. This CDR3 is CASSGPGSTGSYNSPLHF. CDR3 DNA sequence: TGTGCCAGCAGTGGCCCCGGGAGCACGGGGTCCTATAATTCACCCCTCCACTTT. The full variable domain, with the rest looked up from reference TRBV28 and TRBJ1-6, is DVKVTQSSRYLVKRTGEKVFLECVQDMDHENMFWYRQDPGLGLRLIYFSYDVKMKEKGDIPEGYSVSREKKERFSLILESASTNQTSMYLCASSGPGSTGSYNSPLHFGNGTRLTVT.

This clonotype occurred many times. This chain connects TRBV7-2 to TRBJ2-2; TRBD2 agrees at 11 bases. The CDR3 spans 16 residues. V was pared by 3 bases and J by 8 bases, with 8 bases of the junction left unmatched. Germline loops: CDR1 SGHTA, CDR2 FQGNSA. The CDR3 here is CASSFALAGVSGELFF. In nucleotides, the CDR3 is TGTGCCAGCAGCTTTGCACTAGCGGGAGTATCAGGGGAGCTGTTTTTT.

This clonotype appeared many times. This CDR3 is CASLAGGEQFF. The DNA for the CDR3 is TGTGCCAGCCTAGCGGGGGGTGAGCAGTTCTTC. V and J are TRBV28 and TRBJ2-1, with 11 bases that match TRBD2. CDR3 length: 11 amino acids. CDR1 is MDHEN, CDR2 SYDVKM, per germline. With V trimmed by 8 bases and J by 9 bases, 0 bases remained unmatched.

This clonotype was observed many times. V and J are TRBV7-3 and TRBJ2-2, with D perhaps matching TRBD2 (5 bases). The germline gives CDR1 SGHTA, CDR2 FQGTGA. The CDR3 has 13 residues. V gave up 5 bases and J gave up 5 bases, with 9 bases separating them. For the CDR3, the DNA is TGTGCCAGCAGCCCGGGGTATACCGGGGAGCTGTTTTTT. Amino acids: CASSPGYTGELFF.

This clonotype showed up many times. The chain recombines TRBV7-2 with TRBJ1-6; TRBD1 matches at 8 bases. This CDR3 spans 16 amino acids. Germline V gives CDR1 SGHTA, CDR2 FQGNSA. Trimming at V came to 0 bases and at J to 9 bases, leaving 7 bases not matched to a gene. DNA of the CDR3: TGTGCCAGCAGCTTAGCCCAACCAGGGGGCGGTTCACCCCTCCACTTT. Translated, it gives CASSLAQPGGGSPLHF.

This clonotype was observed many times. The chain combines TRBV14 with TRBJ2-5; tentatively, D is TRBD1 (6 bases). This CDR3 has 17 residues. The germline V gene encodes CDR1 SGHDN and CDR2 FVKESK. The V end was cut by 0 bases, the J end by 2 bases, with 16 bases between. The CDR3 nucleotides are TGTGCCAGCAGCCAAGATCCTCTACGGACAGTACAAGAGACCCAGTACTTC. Translating it yields CASSQDPLRTVQETQYF.

Notes on this clonotype: One base away lies a much larger clone, so this may be a sequencing read error. The chain has TRBV28 and TRBJ2-3; a possible D gene is TRBD2 (6 bases). The CDR3 totals 13 residues. Germline values: CDR1 MDHEN, CDR2 SYDVKM. CDR3 residues: CASSPAGGDTHYF. CDR3 in DNA: TGTGCCAGCAGCCCCGCCGGGGGAGATACGCATTATTTT.

In this sample, this clonotype turned up many times. The rearrangement links TRBV20-1 to TRBJ2-7, with 10 bases identical to TRBD2. Germline V gene lookup returns CDR1 DFQATT and CDR2 SNEGSKA (reference sequence). CDR3 length: 17 amino acids. The V and J ends lost 0 bases and 2 bases, in that order; junction bases with no gene match: 10. For the CDR3, the DNA is TGCAGTGCTAGAGATATTCTAGCGGGAGAGGGTCCCTACGAGCAGTACTTC. Translation: CSARDILAGEGPYEQYF.

The table lists this clonotype with many counts. This chain connects TRBV27 to TRBJ2-1; the match to TRBD2 covers 14 bases. This CDR3 contains 16 residues. The germline V gene has CDR1 MNHEY and CDR2 SMNVEV (reference sequence). Unmatched junction bases numbered 9, after V lost 6 bases and J lost 8 bases. The CDR3 DNA reads TGTGCCAGCAGCCGCGAGGGGACTAGCGGGAGCGATGAGCAGTTCTTC. Its translation is CASSREGTSGSDEQFF.

CDR3 in amino acids: CASSQESSGSVYEQYF. Written as DNA, the CDR3 is TGTGCCAGCAGCCAAGAATCTAGCGGGAGTGTCTACGAGCAGTACTTC. This chain connects TRBV4-2 to TRBJ2-7, with TRBD2 identical over 10 bases. The V and J ends lost 0 bases and 3 bases, in that order; junction bases with no gene match: 5. This CDR3 region has 16 residues. In germline, CDR1 is LGHNA, CDR2 YNFKEQ.

This clonotype was seen a few times. Possible read error: a much larger clone is one base away. For the CDR3, the DNA is TGTGCCAGCAGTGGGGGAATGGGAGCCAATGAGCAGTACTTC. It codes for CASSGGMGANEQYF. This chain joins TRBV6-1 and TRBJ2-1; D may be TRBD2 (5 bases). The end of the DNA fits TRBJ2-7 better, so the J call may be wrong. The germline CDR1 and CDR2 sequences are MNHNS and SASEGT. The CDR3 runs to 14 residues.

This clonotype was picked up many times. The chain is built from TRBV12-5 and TRBJ2-1; D may correspond to TRBD1 or TRBD2 (5 bases each). Germline V gene sequence: CDR1 LGHNT, CDR2 FRNRAP. This CDR3 has 14 residues. V lost 6 bases, J lost 7 bases, and 16 bases lay in between. Here the CDR3 reads CASGSGTPGNEQFF. CDR3 nucleotides: TGTGCTAGTGGCTCCGGGACCCCAGGGAATGAGCAGTTCTTC.

This clonotype was observed many times. The V gene is TRBV28, the J gene TRBJ2-1; D call uncertain. The CDR3 sequence is 15 residues long. The germline CDR1 and CDR2 sequences are MDHEN and SYDVKM. The V gene lost 3 bases and the J gene lost 0 bases, with 9 bases spanning the gap. CDR3 amino acids: CASSFGLSSYNEQFF. CDR3 bases: TGTGCCAGCAGTTTCGGGCTGAGCTCCTACAATGAGCAGTTCTTC.